The entry that follows covers one T cell receptor (beta chain) sequence. The target antigen is unknown. This entry is derived from a study of T cell responses to AZD1222 COVID-19 vaccine. The overall study: Second-dose intervals near 4 or 12 weeks were combined.

Sequenced by immunoSEQ multiplex PCR; TCRdb stores in-frame clones only, minus some. The data show 110,000 to 150,000 clones, 80% to 90% seen once. V shed 2 bases and J shed 4 bases, with 14 bases lying between them. The CDR3 consists of 15 residues. The germline V gene has CDR1 SEHNR and CDR2 FQNEAQ (reference sequence). Study conclusions and caveats: Baseline seropositives among AZD1222 recipients totaled only five or six.

V gene TRBV7-9 combines with J gene TRBJ1-2; TRBD1 is a possible D gene (6 bases). Sample: peripheral blood, taken on day 0 of AZD1222 vaccination. This TCR derives from an adult in good health. CDR3 region: CASSLLGQPIYGYTF. The CDR3 coding sequence is TGTGCCAGCAGCTTACTTGGACAGCCGATCTATGGCTACACCTTC.